This T cell receptor beta chain comes out of a study of T cells in Graves' hyperthyroidism and ophthalmopathy. Overall study findings and caveats: Among clonotypes expanded in thyroid above 0.001, most were also found in blood.

The CDR3 runs to 18 residues. Trimming stripped 2 bases from V and 1 base from J, with 20 bases between. Per germline, CDR1 SGHTA and CDR2 FQGNSA. About this clonotype: Its antigen is still unknown.

Amplification of TCR beta CDR3 regions used RNA as the template. The study used the HTBI primer set for a first-round RT-PCR of the TCR CDR3. TCRdb analysed the multiplex PCR reads with MiXCR anew, one entry per CDR3 protein. The data contain about 250,000 distinct CDR3 sequences, about 20% of them singletons. Patients were excluded for uncontrolled infection, other autoimmune disease, pregnancy or lactation. The chain links TRBV7-2 to TRBJ1-1; D is possibly TRBD1 (5 bases). This clonotype was sampled from a man between 25 and 39 years old with Graves' ophthalmopathy. Sequenced material: blood. The CDR3 region is CASSLWDRDHGRNTEAFF. DNA of the CDR3: TGTGCCAGCAGCTTATGGGACCGGGACCACGGGAGGAACACTGAAGCTTTCTTT.